A selection of T cell receptor beta chains follows, all from one sample in a study of cytomegalovirus exposure and HLA in healthy donors. TCRdb's table, derived via immunoSEQ multiplex PCR, lists solely in-frame clones and lacks some. The sample has around 240,000 clones, about 81% seen once; the top ten hold 5.4%. Sequencing was done on a sample of PBMCs. The receptors were sampled from a middle-aged woman in good health and CMV-seropositive. CDR3s include the opening cysteine and the closing phenylalanine or tryptophan. The order of the fields is CDR3 DNA, CDR3 protein, clone size, J gene, D gene, V gene. The D gene is left open where the match is weak. Part of the rows lack a size; the others show once, few, many or a class for expanded clones.

CDR3nt: TGTGCCAGCAGCGAGGGCTACGAGCAGTACTTC
CDR3aa: CASSEGYEQYF
abundance: -
j_gene: TRBJ2-7
d_gene: -
v_gene: TRBV5-6

CDR3nt: TGTGCCAGCAGCTTAGGGCATACGCAGTATTTT
CDR3aa: CASSLGHTQYF
abundance: -
j_gene: TRBJ2-3
d_gene: -
v_gene: TRBV11-2

CDR3nt: TGTGCCAGCAGTTGGGACAGGGACCAGCCCCAGCATTTT
CDR3aa: CASSWDRDQPQHF
abundance: -
j_gene: TRBJ1-5
d_gene: TRBD1
v_gene: TRBV7-9

CDR3nt: TGTGCCAGCAGCTTTAGCGGGGGGGCCTCCGAGCAGTACTTC
CDR3aa: CASSFSGGASEQYF
abundance: once
j_gene: TRBJ2-7
d_gene: TRBD2
v_gene: TRBV7-3

CDR3nt: TGTGCCAGCAGCGTAGCACCTACAGATAATTCACCCCTCCACTTT
CDR3aa: CASSVAPTDNSPLHF
abundance: -
j_gene: TRBJ1-6
d_gene: -
v_gene: TRBV9

CDR3nt: TGTGCCAGCAGTGAAGTGAGGGATGGCTACACCTTC
CDR3aa: CASSEVRDGYTF
abundance: -
j_gene: TRBJ1-2
d_gene: -
v_gene: TRBV6-1

CDR3nt: TGCGCCAGCACCCCTCGTCTAGCGGGCACAGATACGCAGTATTTT
CDR3aa: CASTPRLAGTDTQYF
abundance: -
j_gene: TRBJ2-3
d_gene: TRBD2
v_gene: TRBV5-1

CDR3nt: TGTGCCTGGAGGGGGTCAGGGGTCTCACCCCTCCACTTT
CDR3aa: CAWRGSGVSPLHF
abundance: -
j_gene: TRBJ1-6
d_gene: -
v_gene: TRBV30

CDR3nt: TGTGCCAGCAGGGGGCCGGGACAGGGCAGCTACGAGCAGTACTTC
CDR3aa: CASRGPGQGSYEQYF
abundance: -
j_gene: TRBJ2-7
d_gene: TRBD1
v_gene: TRBV13

CDR3nt: TGCAGTGCAGGGGACTGGGAGCAGTACTTC
CDR3aa: CSAGDWEQYF
abundance: once
j_gene: TRBJ2-7
d_gene: -
v_gene: TRBV20-1

CDR3nt: TGTGCCAGCAGTTTGGGGGGGTATGGCATTCAGTACTTC
CDR3aa: CASSLGGYGIQYF
abundance: -
j_gene: TRBJ2-4
d_gene: TRBD2
v_gene: TRBV11-3

CDR3nt: TGTGCCAGCAGCCTGAGGGCCGGGGAGCTGTTTTTT
CDR3aa: CASSLRAGELFF
abundance: -
j_gene: TRBJ2-2
d_gene: -
v_gene: TRBV21-1

CDR3nt: TGTGCCAGCAGCTTAGGCCCCCGCGCCAATGAGCAGTTCTTC
CDR3aa: CASSLGPRANEQFF
abundance: -
j_gene: TRBJ2-1
d_gene: -
v_gene: TRBV13

CDR3nt: TGTGCCAGCAGCTTAGAATGGGACAGGACCTACGAGCAGTACTTC
CDR3aa: CASSLEWDRTYEQYF
abundance: -
j_gene: TRBJ2-7
d_gene: TRBD1
v_gene: TRBV11-2

CDR3nt: TGTGCCAGCAGACCCACTCCTAATGAAAAACTGTTTTTT
CDR3aa: CASRPTPNEKLFF
abundance: -
j_gene: TRBJ1-4
d_gene: -
v_gene: TRBV27

CDR3nt: TGCGCCAGCAGCCGATTACCAGGGGGGCAGGGCACTGAAGCTTTCTTT
CDR3aa: CASSRLPGGQGTEAFF
abundance: -
j_gene: TRBJ1-1
d_gene: TRBD1
v_gene: TRBV4-1

CDR3nt: TGTGCCAGCAGAATGGCGCGGGGGGACCACGAGCAGTACTTC
CDR3aa: CASRMARGDHEQYF
abundance: -
j_gene: TRBJ2-7
d_gene: TRBD2
v_gene: TRBV25-1

CDR3nt: TGTGCCAGCAGAGGAGGACGGTCGAACACTGAAGCTTTCTTT
CDR3aa: CASRGGRSNTEAFF
abundance: -
j_gene: TRBJ1-1
d_gene: -
v_gene: TRBV5-4

CDR3nt: TGCGCCAGCAGCTTACAGGGGAACACTGAAGCTTTCTTT
CDR3aa: CASSLQGNTEAFF
abundance: few
j_gene: TRBJ1-1
d_gene: -
v_gene: TRBV5-1

CDR3nt: TGTGCCAGCAGCCTGGGTCGAGGAAAGCAGTACTTC
CDR3aa: CASSLGRGKQYF
abundance: -
j_gene: TRBJ2-7
d_gene: -
v_gene: TRBV6-6

CDR3nt: TGCGCCAGCAGCTTGGTGGCAGGGGGCACAGATACGCAGTATTTT
CDR3aa: CASSLVAGGTDTQYF
abundance: -
j_gene: TRBJ2-3
d_gene: -
v_gene: TRBV5-1

CDR3nt: TGCGCCAGCAGCCTCCATCCGAGGAGCACTGAAGCTCTCTTT
CDR3aa: CASSLHPRSTEALF
abundance: -
j_gene: TRBJ1-1
d_gene: -
v_gene: TRBV4-1

CDR3nt: TGTGCCAGCTCACCAATGGCCGAGACCCAGTACTTC
CDR3aa: CASSPMAETQYF
abundance: -
j_gene: TRBJ2-5
d_gene: -
v_gene: TRBV18

CDR3nt: TGTGCCAGCAGCGCCGACAGGGGATCGAATGAAAAACTGTTTTTT
CDR3aa: CASSADRGSNEKLFF
abundance: -
j_gene: TRBJ1-4
d_gene: TRBD1
v_gene: TRBV9

CDR3nt: TGTGCCAGCAGTGAGGGCCGGGATAGCAATCAGCCCCAGCATTTT
CDR3aa: CASSEGRDSNQPQHF
abundance: -
j_gene: TRBJ1-5
d_gene: -
v_gene: TRBV6-1

CDR3nt: TGTGCCAGCAGTTACTTCCGGGGAGTTGGGTACACTGAAGCTTTCTTT
CDR3aa: CASSYFRGVGYTEAFF
abundance: -
j_gene: TRBJ1-1
d_gene: -
v_gene: TRBV6-5

CDR3nt: TGTGCCAGCAGCTCAGGGGTCTCAGGTAATGAGCAGTTCTTC
CDR3aa: CASSSGVSGNEQFF
abundance: -
j_gene: TRBJ2-1
d_gene: -
v_gene: TRBV11-3

CDR3nt: TGTGCCAGCAGCCAACAACGGTTCGAGCAGTACTTC
CDR3aa: CASSQQRFEQYF
abundance: once
j_gene: TRBJ2-7
d_gene: -
v_gene: TRBV14

CDR3nt: TGTGCCAGCAGCCCCCGAGGGACATACCCTACCCAGTACTTC
CDR3aa: CASSPRGTYPTQYF
abundance: -
j_gene: TRBJ2-5
d_gene: -
v_gene: TRBV6-6

CDR3nt: TGTGCCAGCGAGGAACGGTTCTCTGGAAACACCATATATTTT
CDR3aa: CASEERFSGNTIYF
abundance: -
j_gene: TRBJ1-3
d_gene: -
v_gene: TRBV6-1

CDR3nt: TGTGCCAGCAGGGGGGACAGGGGGCGGGCTGAAGCTTTCTTT
CDR3aa: CASRGDRGRAEAFF
abundance: -
j_gene: TRBJ1-1
d_gene: TRBD1
v_gene: TRBV2

CDR3nt: TGTGCCATCAGTCCCGGGACAGGGGCGGAAGCTTTCTTT
CDR3aa: CAISPGTGAEAFF
abundance: -
j_gene: TRBJ1-1
d_gene: TRBD1
v_gene: TRBV10-3

CDR3nt: TGTGCCAGCAGCACTGCCGGGACAGCCTACGAGCAGTACTTC
CDR3aa: CASSTAGTAYEQYF
abundance: few
j_gene: TRBJ2-7
d_gene: TRBD1
v_gene: TRBV7-9

CDR3nt: TGTGCCAGCAGCTCTAGCGGGGCTCGCGATACGCAGTATTTT
CDR3aa: CASSSSGARDTQYF
abundance: -
j_gene: TRBJ2-3
d_gene: TRBD2
v_gene: TRBV5-6

CDR3nt: TGTGCCAGTAGTATGAAAGGAGAGAACACTGAAGCTTTCTTT
CDR3aa: CASSMKGENTEAFF
abundance: -
j_gene: TRBJ1-1
d_gene: -
v_gene: TRBV19

CDR3nt: TGTGCCAGCTTGCGACTAGCGGGGATCACAGATACGCAGTATTTT
CDR3aa: CASLRLAGITDTQYF
abundance: -
j_gene: TRBJ2-3
d_gene: TRBD2
v_gene: TRBV18

CDR3nt: TGCAGCGTTGGATCCACCGGGACAGGGGTCGGCGGGGAGCTGTTTTTT
CDR3aa: CSVGSTGTGVGGELFF
abundance: -
j_gene: TRBJ2-2
d_gene: TRBD1
v_gene: TRBV29-1

CDR3nt: TGTGCCAGCAGCCCCCCCTCTGACAGAGCCCGAGTGCAGTACTTC
CDR3aa: CASSPPSDRARVQYF
abundance: -
j_gene: TRBJ2-7
d_gene: -
v_gene: TRBV6-5

CDR3nt: TGTGCCAGCAGCGGGACAGTAGACAATCAGCCCCAGCATTTT
CDR3aa: CASSGTVDNQPQHF
abundance: -
j_gene: TRBJ1-5
d_gene: TRBD1
v_gene: TRBV7-9

CDR3nt: TGTGCCAGCAGTTCGGACAGGGGGGTGTCTGAAGCTTTCTTT
CDR3aa: CASSSDRGVSEAFF
abundance: -
j_gene: TRBJ1-1
d_gene: TRBD1
v_gene: TRBV7-2

CDR3nt: TGCGCCAGCAGCCAGGGGACACTCGGCTACACCTTC
CDR3aa: CASSQGTLGYTF
abundance: once
j_gene: TRBJ1-2
d_gene: -
v_gene: TRBV4-3

CDR3nt: TGTGCCAGCAGCCCCCTATCTAGGACTAGCGGGAGAATATACGAGCAGTACTTC
CDR3aa: CASSPLSRTSGRIYEQYF
abundance: -
j_gene: TRBJ2-7
d_gene: TRBD2
v_gene: TRBV11-2

CDR3nt: TGCAGCGCTGACACGTTTAGGGGTGCTGACACTGAAGCTTTCTTT
CDR3aa: CSADTFRGADTEAFF
abundance: once
j_gene: TRBJ1-1
d_gene: -
v_gene: TRBV29-1

CDR3nt: TGCAGCGTCCGGACAGGGGAGGAGACCCAGTACTTC
CDR3aa: CSVRTGEETQYF
abundance: -
j_gene: TRBJ2-5
d_gene: TRBD1
v_gene: TRBV29-1

CDR3nt: TGTGCCAGCAGAATCCGGGGACTTGACACAGATACGCAGTATTTT
CDR3aa: CASRIRGLDTDTQYF
abundance: -
j_gene: TRBJ2-3
d_gene: -
v_gene: TRBV27

CDR3nt: TGTGCCAGCAGCGGGTTGAACAGATGGGCTTTCTTT
CDR3aa: CASSGLNRWAFF
abundance: few
j_gene: TRBJ1-1
d_gene: -
v_gene: TRBV5-4

CDR3nt: TGCGCCAGCCGCACGGGGGATAACACTGAAGCTTTCTTT
CDR3aa: CASRTGDNTEAFF
abundance: -
j_gene: TRBJ1-1
d_gene: -
v_gene: TRBV5-1

CDR3nt: TGTGCCAGCCCCCGCCGGTGGGGGGGTAACACCGGGGAGCTGTTTTTT
CDR3aa: CASPRRWGGNTGELFF
abundance: once
j_gene: TRBJ2-2
d_gene: TRBD2
v_gene: TRBV9

CDR3nt: TGTGCCAGCGTCAACCTCTTATACCGCCAGGGGCAGTTCTTC
CDR3aa: CASVNLLYRQGQFF
abundance: -
j_gene: TRBJ2-1
d_gene: -
v_gene: TRBV21-1

CDR3nt: TGTGCCAGCAGCGGCGGTAGGGGACTAGCGGTTGAGCAGTTCTTC
CDR3aa: CASSGGRGLAVEQFF
abundance: once
j_gene: TRBJ2-1
d_gene: TRBD2
v_gene: TRBV9

CDR3nt: TGTGCCAGCAGTACTAAACCGGGACTAGCGGGACTCTCCTACAATGAGCAGTTCTTC
CDR3aa: CASSTKPGLAGLSYNEQFF
abundance: -
j_gene: TRBJ2-1
d_gene: -
v_gene: TRBV21-1